Presented here are 21 T cell receptor beta chains from one specimen sequenced in a study of shared clonotypes between healthy human individuals. This table comes from immunoSEQ multiplex PCR, and its TCRdb copy is limited to in-frame clones, with some not included. The sample records millions of clones, about 95% being singletons. The sequencing sample was made of naive CD4+ T cells sorted from blood. Subset of the sample: CD45RA+ positively selected. The receptors were sampled from a man aged 18 to 30 in good health.

The V call is TRBV27, the J call TRBJ2-5; 9 positions match TRBD2. Germline V gene sequence: CDR1 MNHEY, CDR2 SMNVEV (reference sequence). The CDR3 covers 14 residues. Trimming took 5 bases from V and 2 from J; bases not matched to a gene: 3. CDR3 protein: CASSPGLAQETQYF. CDR3 DNA: TGTGCCAGCAGTCCAGGACTAGCGCAAGAGACCCAGTACTTC.

This rearrangement joins TRBV5-1 to TRBJ1-5; D uncertain. Germline V lookup: CDR1 SGHRS, CDR2 YFSETQ. The CDR3 covers 15 residues. Trimming took 0 bases from V and 3 from J, leaving 10 bases between them. The CDR3 loop reads CASSLESGYNQPQHF. The DNA for the CDR3 is TGCGCCAGCAGCTTGGAATCTGGGTACAATCAGCCCCAGCATTTT.

The rearrangement joins TRBV14 to TRBJ1-2, with TRBD1 matching over 8 bases. Germline CDR1 is SGHDN and CDR2 is FVKESK. CDR3 size: 12 residues. With V trimmed by 4 bases and J by 8 bases, 3 bases remained unmatched. For the CDR3, the DNA is TGTGCCAGCAGCCCAGGGGGCTTGGGCTACACCTTC. It translates to CASSPGGLGYTF.

V usage is TRBV5-1 and J usage is TRBJ2-3; D gene uncertain. The V gene lost 2 bases and the J gene lost 6 bases, with 10 bases spanning the gap. The germline CDR1 and CDR2 sequences are SGHRS and YFSETQ. CDR3 length: 13 residues. CDR3 residues: CASSFSGQDTQYF. CDR3 in DNA: TGCGCCAGCAGCTTCAGTGGCCAGGATACGCAGTATTTT.

This clone was detected a few times. The chain recombines TRBV6-4 with TRBJ1-6, with a tentative D call TRBD1 (5 bases). Germline values: CDR1 MRHNA, CDR2 SNTAGT. CDR3 length: 15 residues. The V gene lost 3 bases and the J gene lost 7 bases, with 13 bases spanning the gap. The CDR3 sequence: CASSERPQGNSPLHF. CDR3 nucleotide sequence: TGTGCCAGCAGTGAGAGGCCTCAGGGAAATTCACCCCTCCACTTT.

The chain links TRBV5-1 to TRBJ2-2, with unresolved D. This CDR3 has 15 amino acids. Trimming shortened V by 4 bases and J by 2 bases, and 12 bases separated the two germline ends. Germline loops: CDR1 SGHRS, CDR2 YFSETQ. DNA of the CDR3: TGCGCCAGCAGCCCGGAAAGGGCAAACACCGGGGAGCTGTTTTTT. Amino acid sequence: CASSPERANTGELFF.

The chain couples TRBV28 to TRBJ1-2; no firm D call. V was clipped by 10 bases and J by 3 bases, with 12 bases between them. The CDR3 is 12 residues long. Germline lookup yields CDR1 MDHEN and CDR2 SYDVKM. In DNA, the CDR3 is TGTGCCATAGACACGACTGACTATGGCTACACCTTC. This codes for CAIDTTDYGYTF.

V usage is TRBV4-3 and J usage is TRBJ2-1; D is perhaps TRBD2 (6 bases). The CDR3 extends over 17 amino acids. V was cut by 0 bases and J by 0 bases, with 12 bases left in between. Germline V lookup: CDR1 LGHNA, CDR2 YSLEER. CDR3: CASSQDTGGGSYNEQFF. The CDR3 DNA reads TGCGCCAGCAGCCAAGATACCGGGGGAGGCTCCTACAATGAGCAGTTCTTC.

The V and J genes are TRBV6-6 and TRBJ2-3; D gene uncertain. CDR3 length equals 13 residues. Trimming cost V 5 bases and J 5 bases, with 11 bases left between them. Germline CDR1 and CDR2: MNHNY and SVGAGI (reference sequence). CDR3 in amino acids: CASSPPSGDTQYF. For the CDR3, the DNA is TGTGCCAGCAGTCCGCCATCAGGAGATACGCAGTATTTT.

The chain employs TRBV4-1 and TRBJ2-1; TRBD2 might be the D (5 bases). The CDR3 has 16 amino acids. V was shortened by 0 bases and J by 1 base, with 10 bases between the two germline ends. Per the germline V gene, CDR1 is MGHRA and CDR2 is YSYEKL. The CDR3 region has the DNA TGCGCCAGCAGCCAAGATATGACTAAATCCTACAATGAGCAGTTCTTC. Translating it yields CASSQDMTKSYNEQFF.

This chain links TRBV7-8 with TRBJ2-2; TRBD2 matches 10 bases. The CDR3 contains 18 residues. The V segment lost 5 bases and the J segment 5 bases; nucleotides outside the gene matches: 14. The V gene's germline CDR1 is SGHVS and CDR2 FQNEAQ. CDR3 in DNA: TGTGCCAGCAGCCAGAGAAATAGCGGGAGGAGGATTACCGGGGAGCTGTTTTTT. This gives the protein CASSQRNSGRRITGELFF.

J is TRBJ1-6 and V is TRBV19, with D uncertain. This CDR3 comprises 14 residues. Trimming cost V 3 bases and J 7 bases, with 10 bases left between them. CDR1 is LNHDA and CDR2 is SQIVND in the germline V gene (reference sequence). The CDR3 region is CASSISTTNSPLHF. In DNA, the CDR3 is TGTGCCAGTAGTATCTCCACGACCAATTCACCCCTCCACTTT.

This chain joins TRBV7-8 and TRBJ2-3; no reliable D call. Germline CDR1 is SGHVS and CDR2 is FQNEAQ. V was shortened by 2 bases and J by 6 bases, with 12 bases between the two germline ends. This CDR3 comprises 14 residues. CDR3 amino acids: CASSLTGHQDTQYF. For the CDR3, the DNA is TGTGCCAGCAGCTTAACCGGGCATCAGGATACGCAGTATTTT.

On this clone: The same CDR3 also results from other DNA sequences found in this sample. The V gene is TRBV9, the J gene TRBJ2-7; 8 bases align to TRBD1. Looked up from germline, CDR1 is SGDLS and CDR2 is YYNGEE. CDR3 size: 15 residues. The V segment lost 2 bases and the J segment 2 bases; nucleotides outside the gene matches: 6. CDR3 coding DNA: TGTGCCAGCAGCGTCGGCGGACAGGGAACCTACGAGCAGTACTTC. Its protein is CASSVGGQGTYEQYF.

This clone appeared a single time. The chain has TRBV5-1 and TRBJ2-3; no clear D. The CDR3 extends over 14 amino acids. The germline V gene encodes CDR1 SGHRS and CDR2 YFSETQ. Trimming took off 1 base at V and 1 base at J, with 7 bases between the two ends. This CDR3 is CASSLLEGTDTQYF. Here the CDR3 DNA reads TGCGCCAGCAGCTTGTTAGAGGGCACAGATACGCAGTATTTT.

The chain couples TRBV5-4 to TRBJ1-5; a possible D gene is TRBD1 (5 bases). The CDR3 runs to 15 residues. The V end lost 3 bases, the J end lost 1 base, and 11 bases lay between the germline ends. Germline lookup yields CDR1 SGHNT and CDR2 YYREEE (reference sequence). The chain's CDR3 is CASSWGVESNQPQHF. The CDR3 nucleotides are TGTGCCAGCAGCTGGGGGGTCGAAAGCAATCAGCCCCAGCATTTT.

This chain joins TRBV7-2 and TRBJ1-5; 8 positions agree with TRBD1. Germline V lookup: CDR1 SGHTA, CDR2 FQGNSA. The CDR3 consists of 16 residues. Unmatched junction bases numbered 9, after V lost 4 bases and J lost 4 bases. This CDR3 reads CASSSRGQGENQPQHF. CDR3 bases: TGTGCCAGCAGCTCCCGCGGACAGGGCGAAAATCAGCCCCAGCATTTT.

This clone was seen only once. The chain links TRBV2 to TRBJ2-2; 8 bases map to TRBD2. V was clipped by 6 bases and J by 4 bases; unmatched bases: 13. Germline CDR1 is SNHLY and CDR2 is FYNNEI. The CDR3 length is 17 residues. CDR3 sequence (DNA): TGTGCCAGCAGGCGACGAACTAGCGGTGAAAGCACCGGGGAGCTGTTTTTT. Protein product: CASRRRTSGESTGELFF. The full variable domain, in which reference TRBV2 and TRBJ2-2 provide the parts outside the CDR3, is EPEVTQTPSHQVTQMGQEVILRCVPISNHLYFYWYRQILGQKVEFLVSFYNNEISEKSEIFDDQFSVERPDGSNFTLKIRSTKLEDSAMYFCASRRRTSGESTGELFFGEGSRLTVL.

The chain combines TRBV19 with TRBJ1-5; 8 nucleotides agree with TRBD1. The V gene end was trimmed by 6 bases and the J gene end by 4 bases; junction bases not matched to a gene: 14. Germline V gene data show CDR1 as LNHDA and CDR2 as SQIVND (reference sequence). The CDR3 loop spans 17 amino acids. The CDR3 nucleotides are TGTGCCAGTAGGGCGGACGGGCAGGGGGCTGGGAATCAGCCCCAGCATTTT. This sequence encodes CASRADGQGAGNQPQHF. Drawing the rest from reference TRBV19 and TRBJ1-5, the complete variable domain is DGGITQSPKYLFRKEGQNVTLSCEQNLNHDAMYWYRQDPGQGLRLIYYSQIVNDFQKGDIAEGYSVSREKKESFPLTVTSAQKNPTAFYLCASRADGQGAGNQPQHFGDGTRLSIL.

The chain recombines TRBV7-8 with TRBJ2-3; the D gene is possibly TRBD2 (5 bases). This CDR3 has 13 residues. V lost 1 base to trimming and J lost 7 bases, with 9 bases between them. CDR1 SGHVS and CDR2 FQNEAQ come from the germline V gene. CDR3 loop: CASSLVGKNTQYF. The CDR3 DNA sequence: TGTGCCAGCAGCTTAGTCGGGAAAAATACGCAGTATTTT.

The CDR3 DNA reads as TGTGCCAGCAGTGGCACCCCGGGAATCTGGGAGCTGTTTTTT. It yields the protein CASSGTPGIWELFF. V gene TRBV6-1 combines with J gene TRBJ2-2; D possibly corresponds to TRBD2 (5 bases). The V end was cut by 4 bases, the J end by 9 bases, with 15 bases between. Germline CDR1 MNHNS, CDR2 SASEGT. CDR3 length equals 14 residues.